This TCR beta chain was recorded in a study of T-cell reconstitution after alpha-beta-depleted transplantation in children. The CDR3 runs 17 residues. V was cut by 3 bases and J by 1 base, with 13 bases left in between. Overall study results and limits: From newly produced T cells came most of the T-cell counts and diversity one year after transplant. Surviving recipient cells, namely T cells and thymic progenitors, were the source of high day-60 TCRbeta diversity in some patients.

In this sample, this clonotype turned up many times. The target antigen is unknown. During its preparation, the TCRbeta library received unique molecular identifiers. One entry per CDR3 protein results from TCRdb running MiXCR on the PCR reads. The table lists hundreds of thousands of distinct CDR3 sequences, 13% of them singletons. The specimen was PBMCs, mostly from graft donor cells, collected 360 days after TCRalphabeta/CD19-depleted stem cell transplant. The sequence came from a male patient younger than 18 who had a stem cell transplant for acute myeloid leukemia, so the T cells may come from the graft donor. The chain links TRBV12-3 or TRBV12-4 to TRBJ2-6; tentatively, D is TRBD1 (5 bases). CDR3 amino acids: CASSFRRVGSGANVLTF. The CDR3 coding sequence is TGTGCCAGCAGTTTCCGCAGGGTAGGGTCTGGGGCCAACGTCCTGACTTTC.